The TCR beta chain described here comes from a study of T cell responses to AZD1222 COVID-19 vaccine. The overall study: Both about-4-week and about-12-week second-dose recipients were combined. Overall study findings and caveats: Per reports, nearly half of all spike-specific TCRs target regions that are unmutated in variants. With dominance at 160-218 and 743-854, vaccine-associated CD4 TCRs spanned spike. The repertoires were collected only after the peak T cell response.

A remark on this clone: Its antigen remains unknown.

Repertoires were generated with immunoSEQ multiplex PCR, while TCRdb's copy carries only in-frame clones and drops some. This repertoire shows around 160,000 clones, under 95% found once; its top ten account for about 2.1%. After removal of 2 bases from V and 8 bases from J, the junction contained 0 bases not matched to a gene. This CDR3 is built from 14 residues. Germline CDR1 is MNHEY and CDR2 is SVGAGI. The chain carries TRBV6-5 and TRBJ2-1; TRBD2 matches at 13 bases. The sequencing used peripheral blood, collected on day 0 of AZD1222 vaccination. The receptor comes from an adult in good health. The CDR3 DNA is TGTGCCAGCAGTTACACTAGCGGGAGGGATGAGCAGTTCTTC. It codes for CASSYTSGRDEQFF.